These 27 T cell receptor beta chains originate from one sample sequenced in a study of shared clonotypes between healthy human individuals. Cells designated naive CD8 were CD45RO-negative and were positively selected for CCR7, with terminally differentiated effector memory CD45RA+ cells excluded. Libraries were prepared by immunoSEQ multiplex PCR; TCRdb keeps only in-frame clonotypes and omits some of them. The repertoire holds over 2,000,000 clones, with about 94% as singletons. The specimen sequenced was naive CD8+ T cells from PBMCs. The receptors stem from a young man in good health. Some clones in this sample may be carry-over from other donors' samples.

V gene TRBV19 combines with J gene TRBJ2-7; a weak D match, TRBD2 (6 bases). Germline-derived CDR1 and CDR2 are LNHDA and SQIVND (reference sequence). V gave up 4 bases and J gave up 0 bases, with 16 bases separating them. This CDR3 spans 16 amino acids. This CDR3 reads CASSNEHETSSYEQYF. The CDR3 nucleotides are TGTGCCAGTAGTAACGAACATGAGACTAGCTCCTACGAGCAGTACTTC.

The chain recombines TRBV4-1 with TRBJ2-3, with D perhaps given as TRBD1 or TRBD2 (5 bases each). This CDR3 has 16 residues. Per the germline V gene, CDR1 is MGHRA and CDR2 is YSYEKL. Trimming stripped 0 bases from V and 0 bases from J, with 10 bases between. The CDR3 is CASSQEGVSSTDTQYF. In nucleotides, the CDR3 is TGCGCCAGCAGCCAAGAGGGGGTGTCTAGCACAGATACGCAGTATTTT.

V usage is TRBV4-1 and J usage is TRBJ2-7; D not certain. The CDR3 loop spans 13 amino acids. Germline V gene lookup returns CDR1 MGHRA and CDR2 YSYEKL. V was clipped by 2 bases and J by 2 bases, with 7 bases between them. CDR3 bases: TGCGCCAGCAGCCAACAACAGACCTACGAGCAGTACTTC. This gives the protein CASSQQQTYEQYF.

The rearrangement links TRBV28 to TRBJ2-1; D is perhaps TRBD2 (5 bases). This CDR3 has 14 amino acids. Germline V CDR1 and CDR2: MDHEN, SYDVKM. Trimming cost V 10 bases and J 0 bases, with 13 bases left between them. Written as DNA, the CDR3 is TGTGCCACCAACCCGGGGAGCTCCTACAATGAGCAGTTCTTC. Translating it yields CATNPGSSYNEQFF.

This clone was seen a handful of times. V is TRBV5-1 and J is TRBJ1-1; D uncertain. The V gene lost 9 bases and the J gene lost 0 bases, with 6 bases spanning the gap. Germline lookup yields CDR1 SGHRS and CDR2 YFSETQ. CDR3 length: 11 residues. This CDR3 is CAILMNTEAFF. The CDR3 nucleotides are TGCGCCATCCTCATGAACACTGAAGCTTTCTTT.

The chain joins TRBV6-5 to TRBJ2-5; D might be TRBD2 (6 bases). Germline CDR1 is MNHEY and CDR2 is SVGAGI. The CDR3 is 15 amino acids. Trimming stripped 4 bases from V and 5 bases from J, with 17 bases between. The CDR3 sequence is CASSSWDVGGETQYF. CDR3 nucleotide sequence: TGTGCCAGCAGTTCTTGGGACGTAGGAGGGGAGACCCAGTACTTC.

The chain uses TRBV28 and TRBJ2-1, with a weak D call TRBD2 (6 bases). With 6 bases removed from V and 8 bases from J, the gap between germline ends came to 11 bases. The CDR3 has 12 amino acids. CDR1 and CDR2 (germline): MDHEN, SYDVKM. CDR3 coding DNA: TGTGCCAGCAGCCTAGCGTTGGATGAGCAGTTCTTC. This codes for CASSLALDEQFF.

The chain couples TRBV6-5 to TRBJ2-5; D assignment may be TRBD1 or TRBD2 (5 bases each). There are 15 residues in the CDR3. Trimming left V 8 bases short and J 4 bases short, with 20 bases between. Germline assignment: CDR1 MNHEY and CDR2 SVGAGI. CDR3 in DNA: TGTGCCAGCGCCTTAGGTAGGGGCGGAGGAGAGACCCAGTACTTC. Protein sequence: CASALGRGGGETQYF.

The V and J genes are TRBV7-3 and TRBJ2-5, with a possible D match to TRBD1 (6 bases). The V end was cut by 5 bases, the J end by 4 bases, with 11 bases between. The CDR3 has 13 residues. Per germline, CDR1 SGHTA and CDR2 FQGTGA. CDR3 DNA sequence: TGTGCCAGCAGCCAAGACAGGACAGAGACCCAGTACTTC. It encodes CASSQDRTETQYF.

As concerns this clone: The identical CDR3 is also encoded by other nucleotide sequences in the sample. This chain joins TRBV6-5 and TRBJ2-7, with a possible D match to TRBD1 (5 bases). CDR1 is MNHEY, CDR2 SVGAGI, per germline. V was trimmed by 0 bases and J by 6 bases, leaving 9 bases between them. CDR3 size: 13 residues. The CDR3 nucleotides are TGTGCCAGCAGTTACTCTGAAGGGGCCGAGCAGTACTTC. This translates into CASSYSEGAEQYF.

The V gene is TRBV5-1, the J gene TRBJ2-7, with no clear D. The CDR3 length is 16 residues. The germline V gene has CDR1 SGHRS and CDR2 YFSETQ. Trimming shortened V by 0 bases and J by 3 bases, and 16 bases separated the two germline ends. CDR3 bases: TGCGCCAGCAGCTTGGCCGTGGGCGGACCTCTCTACGAGCAGTACTTC. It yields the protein CASSLAVGGPLYEQYF.

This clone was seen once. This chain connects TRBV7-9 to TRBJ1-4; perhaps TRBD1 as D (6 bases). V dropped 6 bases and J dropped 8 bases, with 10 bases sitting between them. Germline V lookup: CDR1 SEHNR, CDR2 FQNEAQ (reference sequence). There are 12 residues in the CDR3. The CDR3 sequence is CASRAGTEKLFF. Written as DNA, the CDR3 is TGTGCCAGCAGGGCCGGGACAGAAAAACTGTTTTTT.

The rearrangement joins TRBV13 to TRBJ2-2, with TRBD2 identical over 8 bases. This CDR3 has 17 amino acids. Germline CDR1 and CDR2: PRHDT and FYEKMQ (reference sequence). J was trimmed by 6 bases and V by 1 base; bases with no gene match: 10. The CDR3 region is CASSLDFGLAGSGELFF. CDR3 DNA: TGTGCCAGCAGCTTAGACTTCGGCTTAGCGGGATCCGGGGAGCTGTTTTTT.

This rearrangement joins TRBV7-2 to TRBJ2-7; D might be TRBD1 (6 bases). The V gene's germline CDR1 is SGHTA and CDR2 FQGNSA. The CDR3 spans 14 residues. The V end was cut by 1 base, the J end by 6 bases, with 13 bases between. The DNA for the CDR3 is TGTGCCAGCAGCTTAGTCAGGGGCTGGGGCGAGCAGTACTTC. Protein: CASSLVRGWGEQYF.

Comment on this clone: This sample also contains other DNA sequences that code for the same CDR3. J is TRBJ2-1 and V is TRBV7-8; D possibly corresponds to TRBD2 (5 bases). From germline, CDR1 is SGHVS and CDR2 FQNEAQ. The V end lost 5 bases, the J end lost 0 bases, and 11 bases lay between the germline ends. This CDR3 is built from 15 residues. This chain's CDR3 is CASSPSGSSYNEQFF. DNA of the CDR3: TGTGCCAGCAGCCCCAGCGGAAGCTCCTACAATGAGCAGTTCTTC.

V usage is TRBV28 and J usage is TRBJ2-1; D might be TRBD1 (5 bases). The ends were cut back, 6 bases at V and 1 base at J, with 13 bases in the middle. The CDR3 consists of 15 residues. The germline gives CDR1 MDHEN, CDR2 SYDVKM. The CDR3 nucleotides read TGTGCCAGCAGGTTGACAGAGACTTCCTACAATGAGCAGTTCTTC. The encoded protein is CASRLTETSYNEQFF.

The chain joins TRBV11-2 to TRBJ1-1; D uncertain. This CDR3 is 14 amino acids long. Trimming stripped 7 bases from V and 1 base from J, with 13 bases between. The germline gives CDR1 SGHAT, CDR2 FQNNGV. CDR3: CASTPPSWNTEAFF. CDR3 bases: TGTGCCAGCACCCCCCCAAGTTGGAACACTGAAGCTTTCTTT.

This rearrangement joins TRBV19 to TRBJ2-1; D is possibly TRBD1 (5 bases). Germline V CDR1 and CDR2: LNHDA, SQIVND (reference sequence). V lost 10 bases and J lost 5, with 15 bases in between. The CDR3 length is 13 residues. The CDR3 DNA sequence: TGTGCCACCTCCCGTGGGGCCCACAATGAGCAGTTCTTC. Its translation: CATSRGAHNEQFF.

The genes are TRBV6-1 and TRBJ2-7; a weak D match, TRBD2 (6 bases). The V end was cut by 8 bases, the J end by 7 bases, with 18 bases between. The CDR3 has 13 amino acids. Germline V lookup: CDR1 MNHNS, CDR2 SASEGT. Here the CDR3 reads CASDSTGEREQYF. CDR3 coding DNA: TGTGCCAGCGATTCCACGGGAGAACGAGAGCAGTACTTC.

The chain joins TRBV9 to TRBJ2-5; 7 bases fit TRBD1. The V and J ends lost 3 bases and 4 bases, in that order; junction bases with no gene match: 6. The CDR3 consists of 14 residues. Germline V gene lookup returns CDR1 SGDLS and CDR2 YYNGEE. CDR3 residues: CASSATGVSETQYF. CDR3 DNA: TGTGCCAGCAGCGCAACAGGGGTGTCAGAGACCCAGTACTTC. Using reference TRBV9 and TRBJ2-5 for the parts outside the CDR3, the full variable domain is DSGVTQTPKHLITATGQRVTLRCSPRSGDLSVYWYQQSLDQGLQFLIQYYNGEERAKGNILERFSAQQFPDLHSELNLSSLELGDSALYFCASSATGVSETQYFGPGTRLLVL.

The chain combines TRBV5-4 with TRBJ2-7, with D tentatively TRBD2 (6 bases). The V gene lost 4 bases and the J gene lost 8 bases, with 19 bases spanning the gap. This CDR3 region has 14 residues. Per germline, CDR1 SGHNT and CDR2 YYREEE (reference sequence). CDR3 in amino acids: CASSAGSGVYQQYF. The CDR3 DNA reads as TGTGCCAGCAGCGCCGGGTCGGGAGTCTATCAGCAGTACTTC.

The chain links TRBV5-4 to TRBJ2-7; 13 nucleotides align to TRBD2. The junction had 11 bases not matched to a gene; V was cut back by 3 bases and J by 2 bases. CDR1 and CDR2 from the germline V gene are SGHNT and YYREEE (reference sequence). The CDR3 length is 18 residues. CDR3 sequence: CASSSPGLAGPPAYEQYF. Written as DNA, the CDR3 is TGTGCCAGCAGCTCACCGGGACTAGCGGGGCCCCCCGCCTACGAGCAGTACTTC.

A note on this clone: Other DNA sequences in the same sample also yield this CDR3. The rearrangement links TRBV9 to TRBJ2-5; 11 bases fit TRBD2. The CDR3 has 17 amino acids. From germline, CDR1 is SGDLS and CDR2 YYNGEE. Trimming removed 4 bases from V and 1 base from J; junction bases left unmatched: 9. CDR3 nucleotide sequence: TGTGCCAGCAGCCCAAGCGGGACTAGCGGACTCCAAGAGACCCAGTACTTC. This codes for CASSPSGTSGLQETQYF. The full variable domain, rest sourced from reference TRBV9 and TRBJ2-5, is DSGVTQTPKHLITATGQRVTLRCSPRSGDLSVYWYQQSLDQGLQFLIQYYNGEERAKGNILERFSAQQFPDLHSELNLSSLELGDSALYFCASSPSGTSGLQETQYFGPGTRLLVL.

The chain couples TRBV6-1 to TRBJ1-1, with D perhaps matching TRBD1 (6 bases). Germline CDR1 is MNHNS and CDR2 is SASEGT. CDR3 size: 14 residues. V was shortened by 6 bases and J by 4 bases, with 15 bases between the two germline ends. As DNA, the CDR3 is TGTGCCAGCAGCGAACAGGGAGTGGCCACTGAAGCTTTCTTT. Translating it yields CASSEQGVATEAFF.

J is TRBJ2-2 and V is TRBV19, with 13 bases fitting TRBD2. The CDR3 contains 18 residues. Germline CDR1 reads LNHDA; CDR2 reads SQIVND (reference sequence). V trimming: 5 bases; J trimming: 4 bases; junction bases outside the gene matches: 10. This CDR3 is CASSSRGGLAGTTGELFF. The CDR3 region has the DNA TGTGCCAGTAGTTCCAGAGGGGGACTAGCGGGAACCACCGGGGAGCTGTTTTTT.

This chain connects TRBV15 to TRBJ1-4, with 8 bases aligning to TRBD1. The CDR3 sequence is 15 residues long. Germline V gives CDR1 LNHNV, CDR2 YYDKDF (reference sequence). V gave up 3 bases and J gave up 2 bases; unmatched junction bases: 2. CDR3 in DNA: TGTGCCACCAGCAGGAGACAGGGGACTAATGAAAAACTGTTTTTT. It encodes CATSRRQGTNEKLFF.

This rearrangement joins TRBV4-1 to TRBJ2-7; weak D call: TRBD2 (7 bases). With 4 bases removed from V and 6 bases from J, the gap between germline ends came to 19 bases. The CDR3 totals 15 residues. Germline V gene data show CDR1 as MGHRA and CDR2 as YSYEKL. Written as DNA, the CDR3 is TGCGCCAGCAGCCCGGTCGGGGGGCGGTGGGGCGAGCAGTACTTC. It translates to CASSPVGGRWGEQYF.